This T cell receptor (beta chain) emerged from a study of T cell responses to AZD1222 COVID-19 vaccine. Study-wide points: It should be noted that donors were predominantly white British and more often female, and clonal diversity was possibly underestimated.

This clone appeared once. Its antigen is currently unknown. Sequencing was performed with immunoSEQ multiplex PCR; in TCRdb, only in-frame clones are kept and a portion is missing. Altogether 180,000 or so clones are present, 92% being singletons, with the ten largest covering under 1.5%. Pooling of second doses given at about 4 or about 12 weeks was done. The CDR3 has 14 amino acids. Deletions cut 3 bases from V and 4 bases from J, with 11 bases between. In germline, CDR1 is LGHDT, CDR2 YNNKEL (reference sequence). The receptor's source is an adult who received the AZD1222 COVID-19 vaccine. This specimen consisted of peripheral blood, obtained 28 days after the second AZD1222 dose. This sequence joins TRBV3-1 (or the pseudogene TRBV3-2) and TRBJ2-3; D is ambiguous. This chain's CDR3 is CASSHRSRADTQYF. The CDR3 DNA reads as TGTGCCAGCAGCCACCGGTCCCGAGCAGATACGCAGTATTTT.